The next 17 T cell receptor beta chains were all read from a single sample in a study of blood T cell repertoires in COVID-19. Profiled with immunoSEQ multiplex PCR; TCRdb holds only in-frame clones, not every one. The table records about 350,000 clones, about nine tenths of them present only once. Specimen: peripheral blood. These receptors were collected from a woman aged 70-85 years with COVID-19, enrolled during active disease.

The chain recombines TRBV11-2 with TRBJ2-3; TRBD1 matches 7 bases. CDR3 length equals 14 residues. Germline CDR1 is SGHAT and CDR2 is FQNNGV. J was trimmed by 2 bases and V by 7 bases; bases with no gene match: 6. The CDR3 sequence is CASTRTGHTDTQYF. The CDR3 coding sequence is TGTGCCAGCACCCGGACAGGCCACACAGATACGCAGTATTTT.

The CDR3 bases are TGTGCCAGCAGATCGACAGGGAACTATGGCTACACCTTC. It translates to CASRSTGNYGYTF. V gene TRBV2 combines with J gene TRBJ1-2, with 7 bases lining up with TRBD1. The CDR3 spans 13 residues. J gave up 2 bases and V 6 bases, and 3 bases lay outside the gene matches. Germline V gives CDR1 SNHLY, CDR2 FYNNEI.

V usage is TRBV5-1 and J usage is TRBJ1-4; D possibly corresponds to TRBD1 (6 bases). This CDR3 has 16 amino acids. Germline V CDR1 and CDR2: SGHRS, YFSETQ. V was clipped by 4 bases and J by 0 bases, with 13 bases between them. CDR3 DNA sequence: TGCGCCAGCAGCACTGGGACACGCGCAACTAATGAAAAACTGTTTTTT. Translated, it gives CASSTGTRATNEKLFF.

Only one count was recorded for this clone. This chain joins TRBV3-1 (or the pseudogene TRBV3-2) and TRBJ1-1; 8 positions match TRBD1. With 5 bases clipped from V and 5 bases from J, the junction kept 7 bases outside the gene matches. Germline CDR1 is LGHDT and CDR2 is YNNKEL (reference sequence). The CDR3 length is 14 residues. CDR3: CASSTTGGGTEAFF. CDR3 in DNA: TGTGCCAGCAGCACTACAGGGGGGGGGACTGAAGCTTTCTTT.

The chain couples TRBV19 to TRBJ1-1; tentative D call: TRBD1 (5 bases). CDR1 and CDR2 from the germline V gene are LNHDA and SQIVND (reference sequence). Trimming took 0 bases from V and 4 from J, leaving 9 bases between them. CDR3 length: 14 amino acids. CDR3 in amino acids: CASSIDRERTEAFF. CDR3 coding DNA: TGTGCCAGTAGTATAGACAGGGAACGCACTGAAGCTTTCTTT.

The rearrangement links TRBV19 to TRBJ2-1, with D possibly TRBD2 on 5 matching bases. The V gene lost 6 bases and the J gene lost 3 bases, with 9 bases spanning the gap. There are 13 residues in the CDR3. Germline CDR1 is LNHDA and CDR2 is SQIVND (reference sequence). The CDR3 sequence: CASRSRDYNEQFF. The CDR3 nucleotides read TGTGCCAGTAGGTCCCGGGACTACAATGAGCAGTTCTTC.

The chain links TRBV23-1 to TRBJ2-7; 7 bases are shared with TRBD1. TRBV23-1 is labeled an ORF, and its function is uncertain. This CDR3 comprises 15 residues. V was pared by 2 bases and J by 6 bases, with 10 bases of the junction left unmatched. CDR3 amino acids: CASSQEKQGVSEQYF. In nucleotides, the CDR3 is TGCGCCAGCAGTCAAGAAAAGCAGGGGGTGAGCGAGCAGTACTTC.

The rearrangement uses TRBV27 and TRBJ2-3; no definite D call. This CDR3 is 13 amino acids long. Germline lookup yields CDR1 MNHEY and CDR2 SMNVEV (reference sequence). The V gene lost 4 bases and the J gene lost 4 bases, with 9 bases spanning the gap. In DNA, the CDR3 is TGTGCCAGCAGTTATGGTAGTTCAGATACGCAGTATTTT. Its translation is CASSYGSSDTQYF.

The V gene is TRBV6-5, the J gene TRBJ2-7, with 9 bases aligning to TRBD1. The CDR3 is made up of 14 amino acids. Germline V gene lookup returns CDR1 MNHEY and CDR2 SVGAGI. The V gene end was trimmed by 6 bases and the J gene end by 5 bases; junction bases not matched to a gene: 8. The CDR3 DNA reads as TGTGCCAGCAGGGGAGGACAGGGGAACAACGAGCAGTACTTC. Its translation is CASRGGQGNNEQYF.

The chain is built from TRBV7-2 and TRBJ2-1; TRBD2 matches at 11 bases. CDR3 length equals 16 residues. V dropped 1 base and J dropped 7; count of bases not matched to a gene: 6. Germline CDR1 reads SGHTA; CDR2 reads FQGNSA. The CDR3 sequence is CASSLVASGGQNEQFF. CDR3 coding DNA: TGTGCCAGCAGCTTAGTGGCTAGCGGGGGGCAGAATGAGCAGTTCTTC. Using reference TRBV7-2 and TRBJ2-1 for the parts outside the CDR3, the full variable domain is GAGVSQSPSNKVTEKGKDVELRCDPISGHTALYWYRQSLGQGLEFLIYFQGNSAPDKSGLPSDRFSAERTGGSVSTLTIQRTQQEDSAVYLCASSLVASGGQNEQFFGPGTRLTVL.

The V and J genes are TRBV2 and TRBJ2-7; 12 bases line up with TRBD2. This CDR3 has 15 amino acids. From germline, CDR1 is SNHLY and CDR2 FYNNEI. Trimming removed 2 bases from V and 4 bases from J; junction bases left unmatched: 3. In nucleotides, the CDR3 is TGTGCCAGCAGTGAACGGACTAGCGGGGAATACGAGCAGTACTTC. Its translation is CASSERTSGEYEQYF.

The rearrangement links TRBV6-1 to TRBJ2-1, with TRBD1 matching over 8 bases. In germline, CDR1 is MNHNS, CDR2 SASEGT. V gave up 3 bases and J gave up 1 base; unmatched junction bases: 8. This CDR3 spans 17 amino acids. CDR3 region: CASSDRQGKGSYNEQFF. CDR3 nucleotide sequence: TGTGCCAGCAGTGACCGACAGGGGAAAGGTTCCTACAATGAGCAGTTCTTC.

The V call is TRBV5-4, the J call TRBJ1-2; the match to TRBD1 covers 10 bases. Germline V gene lookup returns CDR1 SGHNT and CDR2 YYREEE (reference sequence). This CDR3 comprises 16 residues. The trim removed 0 bases at V and 11 bases at J, leaving 13 bases unmatched. The CDR3 DNA reads as TGTGCCAGCAGCTTGGCGGGGGGGACAGGGGATGGTGGATACACCTTC. Its protein product is CASSLAGGTGDGGYTF.

The chain joins TRBV3-1 (or the pseudogene TRBV3-2) to TRBJ2-6; D ambiguous. The CDR3 consists of 16 residues. Germline V gives CDR1 LGHDT, CDR2 YNNKEL (reference sequence). V was trimmed by 4 bases and J by 2 bases, leaving 12 bases between them. The CDR3 DNA sequence: TGTGCCAGCAGCCCCCACGGCGAGGCTGGGGCCAACGTCCTGACTTTC. Amino acids: CASSPHGEAGANVLTF.

The chain employs TRBV10-3 and TRBJ2-3; 9 nucleotides match TRBD1. There are 17 residues in the CDR3. CDR1 is ENHRY, CDR2 SYGVKD, per germline. The trim removed 6 bases at V and 3 bases at J, leaving 13 bases unmatched. The CDR3 sequence is CAISQSNYGTGTDTQYF. For the CDR3, the DNA is TGTGCCATCAGCCAATCGAATTACGGGACAGGGACAGATACGCAGTATTTT.

V usage is TRBV30 and J usage is TRBJ1-6, with 8 bases matching TRBD1. Germline V gene sequence: CDR1 GTSNPN, CDR2 SVGIG (reference sequence). V lost 3 bases to trimming and J lost 9 bases; unmatched junction nucleotides: 7. This CDR3 is 14 amino acids long. CDR3 sequence: CAWRFSQGASPLHF. CDR3 in DNA: TGTGCCTGGAGGTTTTCCCAGGGGGCTTCACCCCTCCACTTT.

The chain joins TRBV2 to TRBJ2-4; weak D call: TRBD1 (6 bases). V lost 4 bases and J lost 3, with 16 bases in between. The germline V gene has CDR1 SNHLY and CDR2 FYNNEI. The CDR3 contains 16 residues. The CDR3, as DNA: TGTGCCAGCAGTGGAATTAGGGGGAAGGGCAAAAACATTCAGTACTTC. Its translation: CASSGIRGKGKNIQYF.